This is a list of T cell receptor beta chains from one sample in a study of cytomegalovirus exposure and HLA in healthy donors. Only in-frame clones appear in the TCRdb table, and some are missing; sequencing was by immunoSEQ multiplex PCR. The repertoire holds 200,000 to 250,000 clones, with less than 90% as singletons. Sequencing was performed on PBMCs. Every receptor here comes from a woman between 18 and 29 years old in good health and CMV-seronegative. The CDR3 runs from the conserved cysteine through the conserved F or W. D genes are given only for firm matches. Clone size is shown for a subset of rows, as once, few, many or a class of expanded clone.

CDR3 length: 15
clone size: NA
D gene: NA
V gene: TRBV11-1
J gene: TRBJ2-3
CDR3 DNA: TGTGCCAGCAGCCCAATGGCTCTCAGCACAGATACGCAGTATTTT
CDR3 protein: CASSPMALSTDTQYF

CDR3 length: 13
clone size: NA
D gene: NA
V gene: TRBV4-2
J gene: TRBJ1-1
CDR3 DNA: TGTGCCAGCAGCCAAGACAGGCTCGCTGAAGCTTTCTTT
CDR3 protein: CASSQDRLAEAFF

CDR3 length: 15
clone size: NA
D gene: TRBD1
V gene: TRBV2
J gene: TRBJ2-2
CDR3 DNA: TGTGCCAGCAGGGGACAGGCTACGAACACCGGGGAGCTGTTTTTT
CDR3 protein: CASRGQATNTGELFF

CDR3 length: 19
clone size: NA
D gene: NA
V gene: TRBV27
J gene: TRBJ2-2
CDR3 DNA: TGTGCCAGCAGTCGAACGGACAGCAGACGTTGGAGGGGGACCGGGGAGCTGTTTTTT
CDR3 protein: CASSRTDSRRWRGTGELFF

CDR3 length: 13
clone size: NA
D gene: NA
V gene: TRBV6-5
J gene: TRBJ2-1
CDR3 DNA: TGTGCCAGCCGAAGGATACCATACAATGAGCAGTTCTTC
CDR3 protein: CASRRIPYNEQFF

CDR3 length: 15
clone size: NA
D gene: TRBD2
V gene: TRBV7-3
J gene: TRBJ2-2
CDR3 DNA: TGTGCCAGCAGCTACGGAGCGGGGAGCACCGGGGAGCTGTTTTTT
CDR3 protein: CASSYGAGSTGELFF

CDR3 length: 12
clone size: NA
D gene: NA
V gene: TRBV5-1
J gene: TRBJ2-5
CDR3 DNA: TGCGCCACGGGGTGGGACGGCGAGACCCAGTACTTC
CDR3 protein: CATGWDGETQYF

CDR3 length: 13
clone size: NA
D gene: TRBD1
V gene: TRBV30
J gene: TRBJ1-1
CDR3 DNA: TGTGCCTGGGGCAGGGGGTTGGAGACTGAAGCTTTCTTT
CDR3 protein: CAWGRGLETEAFF

CDR3 length: 15
clone size: NA
D gene: NA
V gene: TRBV19
J gene: TRBJ2-2
CDR3 DNA: TGTGCCAGTAGTATCGGGGCAGGGCAGTACGGGGAGCTGTTTTTT
CDR3 protein: CASSIGAGQYGELFF

CDR3 length: 12
clone size: NA
D gene: TRBD1
V gene: TRBV5-1
J gene: TRBJ2-3
CDR3 DNA: TGCGCCAGCAGCCTGGACAGGGTACGGGCGTATTTT
CDR3 protein: CASSLDRVRAYF

CDR3 length: 16
clone size: NA
D gene: NA
V gene: TRBV2
J gene: TRBJ2-2
CDR3 DNA: TGTGCCAGCAATTTCCAGGGAGGCCCGAACACCGGGGAGCTGTTTTTT
CDR3 protein: CASNFQGGPNTGELFF

CDR3 length: 15
clone size: NA
D gene: NA
V gene: TRBV4-1
J gene: TRBJ1-1
CDR3 DNA: TGCGCCAGCAGCCAAGAGGGTCGGGGAGTCACTGAAGCTTTCTTT
CDR3 protein: CASSQEGRGVTEAFF

CDR3 length: 11
clone size: NA
D gene: NA
V gene: TRBV30
J gene: TRBJ2-7
CDR3 DNA: TGTGCCTGGAGTGGGAGGACTGTTCGGTACTTC
CDR3 protein: CAWSGRTVRYF

CDR3 length: 14
clone size: NA
D gene: NA
V gene: TRBV10-3
J gene: TRBJ1-5
CDR3 DNA: TGTGCCATCAGTGAGGGCAGGTCGGGGCAGCCCCAGCATTTT
CDR3 protein: CAISEGRSGQPQHF

CDR3 length: 15
clone size: NA
D gene: TRBD1
V gene: TRBV15
J gene: TRBJ2-7
CDR3 DNA: TGTGCCACCAGCAGAGACCAAGGGACAGGGCGCGAGCAGTACTTC
CDR3 protein: CATSRDQGTGREQYF

CDR3 length: 14
clone size: NA
D gene: TRBD2
V gene: TRBV5-1
J gene: TRBJ2-1
CDR3 DNA: TGCGCCAGCAGCATCGGGACTAGCGGGAGTGAGCAGTTCTTC
CDR3 protein: CASSIGTSGSEQFF

CDR3 length: 14
clone size: NA
D gene: TRBD1
V gene: TRBV5-1
J gene: TRBJ2-7
CDR3 DNA: TGCGCCAGCAGCTACGGACAGGCAAGCTACGAGCAGTACTTC
CDR3 protein: CASSYGQASYEQYF

CDR3 length: 14
clone size: NA
D gene: NA
V gene: TRBV10-1
J gene: TRBJ1-1
CDR3 DNA: TGCGCCAGCAGTGAGTCGGCTGCCAACACTGAAGCTTTCTTT
CDR3 protein: CASSESAANTEAFF

CDR3 length: 15
clone size: NA
D gene: TRBD2
V gene: TRBV7-6
J gene: TRBJ2-1
CDR3 DNA: TGTGCCAGCAGCTTGATGGCGGGGGGCCTCAATGAGCAGTTCTTC
CDR3 protein: CASSLMAGGLNEQFF

CDR3 length: 15
clone size: NA
D gene: NA
V gene: TRBV27
J gene: TRBJ1-1
CDR3 DNA: TGTGCCAGCAGTTTACTGGCAGCCTCTAACACTGAAGCTTTCTTT
CDR3 protein: CASSLLAASNTEAFF

CDR3 length: 14
clone size: NA
D gene: NA
V gene: TRBV7-2
J gene: TRBJ2-7
CDR3 DNA: TGTGCCAGCAGCTCGACAGGTAGCTCCTACGAGCAGTACTTC
CDR3 protein: CASSSTGSSYEQYF

CDR3 length: 13
clone size: NA
D gene: NA
V gene: TRBV2
J gene: TRBJ1-5
CDR3 DNA: TGTGCCAGCAGCTACGGTTCGAATCAGCCCCAGCATTTT
CDR3 protein: CASSYGSNQPQHF

CDR3 length: 12
clone size: few
D gene: NA
V gene: TRBV7-2
J gene: TRBJ2-7
CDR3 DNA: TGTGCCAGCAGCTTACTAGGGTACGAGCAGTACTTC
CDR3 protein: CASSLLGYEQYF

CDR3 length: 14
clone size: once
D gene: NA
V gene: TRBV5-1
J gene: TRBJ2-5
CDR3 DNA: TGCGCCAGCAGTCCACCCGGGAACAGCGGACCCCAGTACTTC
CDR3 protein: CASSPPGNSGPQYF

CDR3 length: 16
clone size: NA
D gene: NA
V gene: TRBV5-1
J gene: TRBJ2-7
CDR3 DNA: TGCGCCAGCAGCTTGGTAAGCGGCACCCCCCCCTACGAGCAGTACTTC
CDR3 protein: CASSLVSGTPPYEQYF

CDR3 length: 17
clone size: NA
D gene: NA
V gene: TRBV27
J gene: TRBJ2-2
CDR3 DNA: TGTGCCAGCAGTCTCGATCCGGGACGCAGAAACACCGGGGAGCTGTTTTTT
CDR3 protein: CASSLDPGRRNTGELFF

CDR3 length: 13
clone size: NA
D gene: TRBD2
V gene: TRBV6-6
J gene: TRBJ2-7
CDR3 DNA: TGTGCCAGCGGACCGGGGAGGGGAAACGAGCAGTACTTC
CDR3 protein: CASGPGRGNEQYF

CDR3 length: 16
clone size: NA
D gene: TRBD1
V gene: TRBV5-1
J gene: TRBJ2-7
CDR3 DNA: TGCGCCAGCAGCTTGGAGACCAGGACAGGTCGTAACGAGCAGTACTTC
CDR3 protein: CASSLETRTGRNEQYF

CDR3 length: 13
clone size: NA
D gene: NA
V gene: TRBV29-1
J gene: TRBJ2-5
CDR3 DNA: TGCAGCGTTGTCGGGGAGGAGGGAGAGACCCAGTACTTC
CDR3 protein: CSVVGEEGETQYF

CDR3 length: 14
clone size: NA
D gene: NA
V gene: TRBV13
J gene: TRBJ1-1
CDR3 DNA: TGTGCCAGCAGCTTAGGCCAAGGGTCATCTGAAGCTTTCTTT
CDR3 protein: CASSLGQGSSEAFF

CDR3 length: 13
clone size: NA
D gene: TRBD2
V gene: TRBV5-6
J gene: TRBJ2-7
CDR3 DNA: TGTGCCAGCAGCCGGGGGGGCATTTTCGAGCAGTACTTC
CDR3 protein: CASSRGGIFEQYF

CDR3 length: 13
clone size: NA
D gene: NA
V gene: TRBV6-6
J gene: TRBJ1-2
CDR3 DNA: TGTGCCAGCAGGGGCGACACGAACTATGGCTACACCTTC
CDR3 protein: CASRGDTNYGYTF

CDR3 length: 15
clone size: many
D gene: TRBD2
V gene: TRBV7-6
J gene: TRBJ2-7
CDR3 DNA: TGTGCCAGCAGCTTACTCCGGGGAGGGCCTCAGGAGCAGTACTTC
CDR3 protein: CASSLLRGGPQEQYF

CDR3 length: 14
clone size: NA
D gene: NA
V gene: TRBV7-8
J gene: TRBJ1-1
CDR3 DNA: TGTGCCAGCAGCTTAGCCACAGGGTCCACTGAAGCTTTCTTT
CDR3 protein: CASSLATGSTEAFF

CDR3 length: 10
clone size: NA
D gene: NA
V gene: TRBV20-1
J gene: TRBJ1-5
CDR3 DNA: TGCAGTGCTTATAATCAGCCCCAGCATTTT
CDR3 protein: CSAYNQPQHF

CDR3 length: 16
clone size: NA
D gene: NA
V gene: TRBV6-5
J gene: TRBJ2-2
CDR3 DNA: TGTGCCAGCAGTTACTCTACGGGGGCGAACACCGGGGAGCTGTTTTTT
CDR3 protein: CASSYSTGANTGELFF

CDR3 length: 14
clone size: NA
D gene: TRBD1
V gene: TRBV2
J gene: TRBJ1-3
CDR3 DNA: TGTGCCACTAAGACAGGGATCTCTGGAAACACCATATATTTT
CDR3 protein: CATKTGISGNTIYF

CDR3 length: 14
clone size: NA
D gene: NA
V gene: TRBV9
J gene: TRBJ1-1
CDR3 DNA: TGTGCCAGCAGCGTCTCGGACGGGTACACTGAAGCTTTCTTT
CDR3 protein: CASSVSDGYTEAFF

CDR3 length: 13
clone size: NA
D gene: NA
V gene: TRBV27
J gene: TRBJ1-1
CDR3 DNA: TGTGCCAGCAGTTCATTCTCGAACACTGAAGCTTTCTTT
CDR3 protein: CASSSFSNTEAFF

CDR3 length: 16
clone size: NA
D gene: NA
V gene: TRBV5-4
J gene: TRBJ1-2
CDR3 DNA: TGTGCCAGCAGCCCCCCGCCGCCCTTTGGAACCGGTGGCTACACCTTC
CDR3 protein: CASSPPPPFGTGGYTF

CDR3 length: 14
clone size: few
D gene: NA
V gene: TRBV12-5
J gene: TRBJ1-5
CDR3 DNA: TGTGCTAGTGGTTTGGCAGGGAGGGGTCAGCCCCAGCATTTT
CDR3 protein: CASGLAGRGQPQHF

CDR3 length: 11
clone size: many
D gene: NA
V gene: TRBV18
J gene: TRBJ2-3
CDR3 DNA: TGTGCCAGCTCCCCCGGGGGTACGCAGTATTTT
CDR3 protein: CASSPGGTQYF